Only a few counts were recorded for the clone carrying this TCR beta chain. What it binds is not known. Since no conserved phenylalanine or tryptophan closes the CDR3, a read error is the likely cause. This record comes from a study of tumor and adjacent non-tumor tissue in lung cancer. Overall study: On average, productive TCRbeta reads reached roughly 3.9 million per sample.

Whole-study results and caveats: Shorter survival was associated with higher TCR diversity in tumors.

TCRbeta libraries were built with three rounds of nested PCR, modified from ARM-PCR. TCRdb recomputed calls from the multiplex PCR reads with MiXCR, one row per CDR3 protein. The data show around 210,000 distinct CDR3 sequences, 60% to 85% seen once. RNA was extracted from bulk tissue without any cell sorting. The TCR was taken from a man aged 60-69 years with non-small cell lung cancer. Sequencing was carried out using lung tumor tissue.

The CDR3 here is CASSYSTPRRDTQYY. As DNA, the CDR3 is TGTGCCAGCAGTTACTCGACCCCCCGTCGAGATACGCAGTATTAT. V usage is TRBV6-5 and J usage is TRBJ2-3, with no clear D. CDR3 size: 15 residues. V lost 0 bases to trimming and J lost 5 bases, with 12 bases between them. CDR1 MNHEY and CDR2 SVGAGI come from the germline V gene.